The rows below give T cell receptor beta chains drawn from one sample of a study of blood T cells in healthy people across ages. A single record per CDR3 protein comes from TCRdb applying MiXCR to the 5' RACE reads. The sample records hundreds of thousands of distinct CDR3 sequences, more than 25% being singletons. The sample taken for sequencing was blood. These receptors all come from a woman older than 75 in good health. CDR3s include the opening cysteine and the closing phenylalanine or tryptophan. D genes are given only for firm matches. Expanded clones get a size class; other rows say once, few or many, or leave the size out.

V gene	J gene	D gene	clone size	CDR3 protein	CDR3 DNA
TRBV27	TRBJ2-1	TRBD2	many	CASSLSSYTPGGGSRGNEQFF	TGTGCCAGCAGTTTATCCTCCTATACCCCAGGCGGGGGGTCCCGGGGAAATGAGCAGTTCTTC
TRBV7-2	TRBJ1-1	TRBD1	.	CASSARQGGNTEAFF	TGTGCCAGCAGCGCCCGACAGGGGGGAAACACTGAAGCTTTCTTT
TRBV7-2	TRBJ2-5	.	many	CASSLSPRGVQETQYF	TGTGCCAGCAGCTTAAGTCCCAGGGGGGTCCAAGAGACCCAGTACTTC
TRBV6-2/TRBV6-3	TRBJ2-1	.	.	CASTLGAYNEQFF	TGTGCCAGCACTCTCGGTGCCTACAATGAGCAGTTCTTC
TRBV6-5	TRBJ2-5	.	.	CASSNRVREEQYF	TGTGCCAGCAGTAACAGGGTACGCGAAGAGCAGTACTTC
TRBV6-1	TRBJ1-5	TRBD1	few	CTSRGGTDQPQHF	TGTACCAGCAGAGGAGGGACAGATCAGCCCCAGCATTTT
TRBV28	TRBJ2-5	TRBD2	many	CASNPGTSGGASQETQYF	TGTGCCAGCAACCCCGGGACTAGCGGGGGGGCCAGCCAAGAGACCCAGTACTTC
TRBV7-9	TRBJ2-1	.	many	CASSLDREQFF	TGTGCCAGCAGCTTGGACAGAGAGCAGTTCTTC
TRBV13	TRBJ2-5	.	many	CASRALGRQETQYF	TGTGCCAGCAGGGCTCTAGGACGCCAAGAGACCCAGTACTTC
TRBV7-9	TRBJ2-3	.	.	CANSLTVANTQYF	TGTGCCAACAGCCTCACCGTAGCAAATACGCAGTATTTT
TRBV11-3	TRBJ2-1	TRBD2	.	CASSPAGADYNEQFF	TGTGCCAGCAGCCCAGCGGGGGCCGACTACAATGAGCAGTTCTTC
TRBV24-1	TRBJ1-2	.	.	CATSESPGPYGYTF	TGTGCCACCAGTGAATCCCCGGGACCGTATGGCTACACCTTC
TRBV20-1	TRBJ2-7	.	many	CSALDPMRGEQYF	TGCAGTGCCCTGGACCCGATGAGGGGGGAGCAGTACTTC
TRBV11-3	TRBJ2-1	.	few	CASSPPTGAGHVQFF	TGTGCCAGCAGCCCCCCGACAGGTGCGGGGCATGTGCAGTTCTTC
TRBV5-1	TRBJ2-1	TRBD2	many	CASRAGSYNEQFF	TGCGCCAGCAGAGCGGGGAGCTACAATGAGCAGTTCTTC
TRBV28	TRBJ2-5	TRBD1	many	CASRRGQGLETQYF	TGTGCCAGCAGACGCGGACAGGGTTTGGAGACCCAGTACTTC
TRBV5-1	TRBJ2-2	.	.	CASSYYAPGTGELFF	TGCGCCAGCAGCTACTACGCCCCGGGGACCGGGGAGCTGTTTTTT
TRBV10-3	TRBJ1-6	TRBD1	many	CAISRTGDNSPLHF	TGTGCCATCAGCAGAACAGGGGATAATTCACCCCTCCACTTT
TRBV3-1	TRBJ2-7	.	few	CASSQDQNSYEQYF	TGTGCCAGCAGCCAAGATCAGAACAGCTACGAGCAGTACTTC
TRBV27	TRBJ2-1	.	many	CASSALLVAKNNEQFF	TGTGCCAGCAGTGCCCTTTTAGTGGCGAAGAACAATGAGCAGTTCTTC
TRBV6-2/TRBV6-3	TRBJ2-5	TRBD2	few	CASSYSTSGKETQYF	TGTGCCAGCAGTTACTCAACTAGCGGGAAAGAGACCCAGTACTTC
TRBV11-3	TRBJ2-1	.	.	CASSKRGGSGGNEQFF	TGTGCCAGCAGCAAAAGGGGGGGGTCCGGCGGCAATGAGCAGTTCTTC
TRBV6-2/TRBV6-3	TRBJ2-1	.	many	CASTFGSAPYNEQFF	TGTGCCAGCACCTTCGGGAGTGCGCCTTACAATGAGCAGTTCTTC
TRBV10-2	TRBJ1-1	.	.	CASMEQGPAEAFF	TGCGCCAGCATGGAGCAGGGGCCGGCTGAAGCTTTCTTT
TRBV5-1	TRBJ2-5	.	many	CASSLGPTQETQYF	TGTGCCAGCAGCTTAGGTCCGACTCAAGAGACCCAGTACTTC
TRBV6-2/TRBV6-3	TRBJ2-7	TRBD1	many	CASSLTQGAYEQYF	TGTGCCAGCAGCTTAACCCAGGGGGCTTACGAGCAGTACTTC
TRBV7-9	TRBJ2-2	.	few	CASRSRTLNTGELFF	TGTGCCAGCAGATCGAGGACATTGAACACCGGGGAGCTGTTTTTT
TRBV4-3	TRBJ2-7	.	.	CASSQRTHSSYNEQYF	TGCGCCAGCAGCCAACGGACGCATAGCTCCTACAATGAGCAGTACTTC
TRBV29-1	TRBJ2-5	.	.	CSVTLVLETQYF	TGCAGCGTGACCCTCGTTCTGGAGACCCAGTACTTC
TRBV6-1	TRBJ1-5	TRBD1	.	CASSGNRGSNQPQHF	TGTGCCAGCAGTGGGAACAGGGGGTCCAATCAGCCCCAGCATTTT
TRBV11-1	TRBJ2-1	.	.	CASSLGGLKGNEQFF	TGTGCCAGCAGCTTAGGCGGGCTAAAAGGCAATGAGCAGTTCTTC
TRBV2	TRBJ1-2	.	many	CASSLTDHGYTF	TGTGCCAGCAGTTTGACTGATCATGGCTACACCTTC
TRBV3-1	TRBJ1-1	.	once	CASSQPAYRDGVRSRTEAFF	TGTGCCAGCAGCCAACCAGCCTACCGGGACGGGGTACGTAGCCGGACTGAAGCTTTCTTT
TRBV10-3	TRBJ2-5	TRBD2	many	CAISDSGGETQYF	TGTGCCATCAGTGATAGCGGGGGTGAGACCCAGTACTTC
TRBV7-9	TRBJ1-6	.	few	CASASLGSPLHF	TGTGCCAGTGCGTCGTTAGGTTCACCCCTCCACTTT